This T cell receptor beta chain was retrieved from a study of blood T cells in healthy people across ages. Findings and caveats of the study: It was held that the diversity estimates obtained from one million T cells were underestimates.

Turning to this clonotype: The antigen is unknown.

This CDR3 region has 14 residues. CDR1 is DFQATT and CDR2 is SNEGSKA in the germline V gene (reference sequence). The V gene lost 5 bases and the J gene lost 0 bases, with 12 bases spanning the gap. There were healthy Caucasian individuals from Russia, aged about 6 to 95, serving as donors. Using a J-beta primer mix together with a sample-barcoded 5' primer, a second PCR was run for roughly 6 to 12 cycles. Every individual sample yielded 2.5 million or more paired-end reads (each containing CDR3). TCRdb reprocessed the 5' RACE reads with MiXCR, giving one entry per CDR3 protein. The table records 1.5 million or so distinct CDR3 sequences, under 55% of them present only once.

This sequence originates from a woman in her late teens or twenties in good health. What was sequenced was blood. V and J are TRBV20-1 and TRBJ2-3, with no clear D. This CDR3 reads CSAQAPISTDTQYF. The CDR3 coding sequence is TGCAGTGCTCAAGCCCCCATCAGCACAGATACGCAGTATTTT.